Listed below are T cell receptor beta chains from one sample, sequenced in a study of T cell responses to AZD1222 COVID-19 vaccine. Produced via immunoSEQ multiplex PCR; TCRdb's table is partial and in-frame only. The repertoire holds more than 110,000 clones, with 92% as singletons. The source material was peripheral blood, sampled 28 days after the second AZD1222 dose. The receptor set was obtained from an adult who received the AZD1222 COVID-19 vaccine. CDR3s include the opening cysteine and the closing phenylalanine or tryptophan. Each record gives: V gene, D gene, clone size, J gene, CDR3 protein, CDR3 DNA. A D gene is named only where the DNA matches it firmly. Size is omitted from some rows. Given values are once, few, many or a class for expanded clones.

V gene: TRBV19
D gene: -
clone size: once
J gene: TRBJ1-2
CDR3 protein: CASSIEGQPFYGYTF
CDR3 DNA: TGTGCCAGTAGTATAGAAGGGCAGCCCTTCTATGGCTACACCTTC

V gene: TRBV6-2/TRBV6-3
D gene: TRBD2
clone size: once
J gene: TRBJ2-7
CDR3 protein: CASSPGTNPNEQYF
CDR3 DNA: TGTGCCAGCAGTCCCGGGACTAACCCAAACGAGCAGTACTTC

V gene: TRBV18
D gene: -
clone size: -
J gene: TRBJ2-1
CDR3 protein: CASSSTHQGHGSEQFF
CDR3 DNA: TGTGCCAGCTCATCAACCCATCAGGGGCATGGGAGTGAGCAGTTCTTC

V gene: TRBV18
D gene: -
clone size: -
J gene: TRBJ1-6
CDR3 protein: CASSPQRLSSSYNSPLHF
CDR3 DNA: TGTGCCAGCTCACCACAGAGACTTTCGAGCTCCTATAATTCACCCCTCCACTTT

V gene: TRBV28
D gene: -
clone size: -
J gene: TRBJ2-1
CDR3 protein: CASTYLNEQFF
CDR3 DNA: TGTGCCAGCACCTATTTGAATGAGCAGTTCTTC

V gene: TRBV10-3
D gene: TRBD1
clone size: -
J gene: TRBJ1-2
CDR3 protein: CAISRDSNYGYTF
CDR3 DNA: TGTGCCATCAGTAGGGACAGTAACTATGGCTACACCTTC

V gene: TRBV24-1
D gene: TRBD2
clone size: -
J gene: TRBJ2-1
CDR3 protein: CATSDPGLGGNEQFF
CDR3 DNA: TGTGCCACCAGTGATCCGGGACTAGGAGGAAATGAGCAGTTCTTC

V gene: TRBV9
D gene: -
clone size: -
J gene: TRBJ1-2
CDR3 protein: CASSVVNFGYTF
CDR3 DNA: TGTGCCAGCAGCGTAGTAAACTTTGGCTACACCTTC

V gene: TRBV5-6
D gene: TRBD1
clone size: once
J gene: TRBJ1-2
CDR3 protein: CASSSRGRGRDGYTF
CDR3 DNA: TGTGCCAGCAGCTCACGAGGCAGGGGGCGGGATGGCTACACCTTC

V gene: TRBV27
D gene: -
clone size: -
J gene: TRBJ2-7
CDR3 protein: CASSLSKTGDEQYF
CDR3 DNA: TGTGCCAGCAGTTTATCGAAAACGGGAGACGAGCAGTACTTC

V gene: TRBV20-1
D gene: TRBD1
clone size: -
J gene: TRBJ1-5
CDR3 protein: CSASTGANQPQHF
CDR3 DNA: TGCAGTGCTAGTACAGGGGCAAATCAGCCCCAGCATTTT

V gene: TRBV19
D gene: -
clone size: -
J gene: TRBJ1-5
CDR3 protein: CASSPQGNQPQHF
CDR3 DNA: TGTGCCAGTAGTCCACAGGGTAATCAGCCCCAGCATTTT

V gene: TRBV28
D gene: -
clone size: -
J gene: TRBJ1-2
CDR3 protein: CASSPGGDRRGGYTF
CDR3 DNA: TGTGCCAGCAGTCCCGGGGGTGACCGGCGAGGGGGCTACACCTTC

V gene: TRBV18
D gene: -
clone size: -
J gene: TRBJ2-3
CDR3 protein: CASSTGRSDTQYF
CDR3 DNA: TGTGCCAGCTCGACGGGACGGTCAGATACGCAGTATTTT

V gene: TRBV4-1
D gene: TRBD2
clone size: once
J gene: TRBJ2-5
CDR3 protein: CASSQVGLALQETQYF
CDR3 DNA: TGCGCCAGCAGCCAAGTGGGACTAGCGCTACAAGAGACCCAGTACTTC

V gene: TRBV11-2
D gene: TRBD1
clone size: -
J gene: TRBJ1-5
CDR3 protein: CASSAGGVQPQHF
CDR3 DNA: TGTGCCAGCAGCGCAGGGGGGGTTCAGCCCCAGCATTTT

V gene: TRBV29-1
D gene: -
clone size: -
J gene: TRBJ1-2
CDR3 protein: CSVVFTLGGYGYTF
CDR3 DNA: TGCAGCGTTGTGTTCACCCTAGGAGGCTATGGCTACACCTTC

V gene: TRBV7-3
D gene: TRBD2
clone size: -
J gene: TRBJ2-1
CDR3 protein: CASSLFPTSGSDEQFF
CDR3 DNA: TGTGCCAGCAGCTTATTCCCCACTAGCGGGAGTGATGAGCAGTTCTTC

V gene: TRBV28
D gene: -
clone size: -
J gene: TRBJ1-5
CDR3 protein: CASSLWGAGNSNQPQHF
CDR3 DNA: TGTGCCAGCAGTTTATGGGGGGCAGGGAATAGCAATCAGCCCCAGCATTTT

V gene: TRBV7-8
D gene: -
clone size: -
J gene: TRBJ2-7
CDR3 protein: CASTQRGFPYEQYF
CDR3 DNA: TGTGCCAGTACACAAAGGGGTTTTCCCTACGAGCAGTACTTC

V gene: TRBV19
D gene: -
clone size: -
J gene: TRBJ2-1
CDR3 protein: CASSITGRPYNEQFF
CDR3 DNA: TGTGCCAGTAGTATTACGGGACGACCGTACAATGAGCAGTTCTTC

V gene: TRBV28
D gene: TRBD1
clone size: -
J gene: TRBJ2-7
CDR3 protein: CASSFSGQAHYEQYF
CDR3 DNA: TGTGCCAGCAGTTTTTCGGGACAGGCTCACTACGAGCAGTACTTC

V gene: TRBV5-1
D gene: TRBD1
clone size: -
J gene: TRBJ1-2
CDR3 protein: CASSQGQGPNGYTF
CDR3 DNA: TGCGCCAGCAGTCAAGGACAGGGTCCCAATGGCTACACCTTC

V gene: TRBV16
D gene: -
clone size: -
J gene: TRBJ1-5
CDR3 protein: CASSQSFLGTVYQPQHF
CDR3 DNA: TGTGCCAGCAGCCAATCTTTTCTTGGGACGGTTTATCAGCCCCAGCATTTT

V gene: TRBV5-1
D gene: -
clone size: -
J gene: TRBJ1-6
CDR3 protein: CASSLEWAGNSPLHF
CDR3 DNA: TGCGCCAGCAGCTTGGAGTGGGCCGGGAATTCACCCCTCCACTTT